What follows are 14 T cell receptor beta chains derived from one specimen sequenced in a study of shared clonotypes between healthy human individuals. This table comes from immunoSEQ multiplex PCR, and its TCRdb copy is limited to in-frame clones, with some not included. Of 1.5 million to 2.5 million clones detected, about 95% appear once; the ten largest clones hold less than 1.5%. Naive CD8 cells, CD45RO-negative and positively selected for CCR7, excluded terminally differentiated effector memory CD45RA+ cells. The sequencing sample was made of naive CD8+ T cells sorted from blood. These TCRs come from a man aged 18 to 30 in good health.

The V gene is TRBV7-8, the J gene TRBJ2-7; 11 bases map to TRBD2. The CDR3 has 14 residues. The V gene's germline CDR1 is SGHVS and CDR2 FQNEAQ. After removal of 5 bases from V and 3 bases from J, the junction contained 3 bases not matched to a gene. In DNA form, the CDR3 reads TGTGCCAGCAGCCCGACTAGCGGGAACTACGAGCAGTACTTC. Protein product: CASSPTSGNYEQYF. Supplemented by reference TRBV7-8 and TRBJ2-7, the full variable domain reads GAGVSQSPRYKVAKRGQDVALRCDPISGHVSLFWYQQALGQGPEFLTYFQNEAQLDKSGLPSDRFFAERPEGSVSTLKIQRTQQEDSAVYLCASSPTSGNYEQYFGPGTRLTVT.

This rearrangement joins TRBV5-1 to TRBJ2-1; possibly TRBD2 for D (6 bases). Germline CDR1 SGHRS, CDR2 YFSETQ. Trimming stripped 0 bases from V and 0 bases from J, with 13 bases between. CDR3 length: 17 residues. CDR3 DNA: TGCGCCAGCAGCTTGGATAGCGGAGGAAGCTCCTACAATGAGCAGTTCTTC. Its translation: CASSLDSGGSSYNEQFF.

A note on this clone: This CDR3 is also generated by other DNA sequences in the sample. The chain recombines TRBV4-3 with TRBJ1-4, with 9 bases that match TRBD1. V shed 1 base and J 4 bases; nucleotides not matched to a gene: 1. The CDR3 consists of 15 residues. Looked up from germline, CDR1 is LGHNA and CDR2 is YSLEER. The CDR3 bases are TGCGCCAGCAGCCAAGGGACAGGGGTTAATGAAAAACTGTTTTTT. Amino acids: CASSQGTGVNEKLFF.

This chain uses TRBV11-2 with TRBJ2-1; TRBD2 aligns across 13 bases. The CDR3 is 17 amino acids. Trimming cost V 1 base and J 5 bases; bases outside gene matches: 5. Germline lookup yields CDR1 SGHAT and CDR2 FQNNGV. The CDR3 DNA follows: TGTGCCAGCAGCTTAGCCGGGACTAGCGGGGCCCACAATGAGCAGTTCTTC. Its translation: CASSLAGTSGAHNEQFF.

This chain joins TRBV4-3 and TRBJ2-5; D is undetermined. The CDR3 covers 14 residues. V lost 0 bases and J 1 base, leaving 6 bases between the germline ends. Germline V gene lookup returns CDR1 LGHNA and CDR2 YSLEER. In DNA, the CDR3 is TGCGCCAGCAGCCAAGATAACAGCCAAGAGACCCAGTACTTC. This encodes CASSQDNSQETQYF.

The gene calls are TRBV2 and TRBJ2-1; TRBD2 is a possible D gene (6 bases). V was trimmed by 7 bases and J by 6 bases, leaving 19 bases between them. The CDR3 covers 15 residues. Germline CDR1 reads SNHLY; CDR2 reads FYNNEI. The CDR3 DNA is TGTGCCAGCACCAAAGGTGGGGACTGGATCAATGAGCAGTTCTTC. Translation: CASTKGGDWINEQFF.

This chain connects TRBV6-6 to TRBJ2-1; 10 bases are shared with TRBD1. The V and J ends lost 2 bases and 7 bases, in that order; junction bases with no gene match: 5. The CDR3 covers 15 residues. Germline CDR1 and CDR2: MNHNY and SVGAGI (reference sequence). The chain's CDR3 is CASSYADRGWNEQFF. Written as DNA, the CDR3 is TGTGCCAGCAGTTACGCGGACAGGGGGTGGAATGAGCAGTTCTTC.

The chain joins TRBV6-6 to TRBJ2-1; D is unresolved. The CDR3 sequence is 13 residues long. Per the germline V gene, CDR1 is MNHNY and CDR2 is SVGAGI (reference sequence). Trimming removed 10 bases from V and 2 bases from J, with 12 bases in between. The CDR3 loop reads CAILLSPYNEQFF. The CDR3 nucleotides read TGTGCCATCCTGTTAAGTCCCTACAATGAGCAGTTCTTC.

This clone was picked up one time. V usage is TRBV19 and J usage is TRBJ1-1; 12 positions match TRBD1. With V trimmed by 3 bases and J by 5 bases, 25 bases remained unmatched. The CDR3 contains 22 residues. Germline V gene lookup returns CDR1 LNHDA and CDR2 SQIVND (reference sequence). CDR3 region: CASSMTVLGQGARVWSGTEAFF. The CDR3 coding sequence is TGTGCCAGTAGTATGACGGTCTTGGGACAGGGGGCTAGGGTATGGTCCGGGACTGAAGCTTTCTTT.

The rearrangement uses TRBV30 and TRBJ1-6, with D unresolved. Trimming left V 3 bases short and J 9 bases short, with 12 bases between. Per germline, CDR1 GTSNPN and CDR2 SVGIG (reference sequence). The CDR3 sequence is 13 residues long. Written as DNA, the CDR3 is TGTGCCTGGAGCCAGGACGGGCTTTCACCCCTCCACTTT. This translates into CAWSQDGLSPLHF.

The rearrangement uses TRBV5-4 and TRBJ2-1, with 10 bases that match TRBD2. Germline assignment: CDR1 SGHNT and CDR2 YYREEE (reference sequence). Germline trimming cut 10 bases from V and 4 bases from J; bases unmatched to any gene: 5. This CDR3 is 13 amino acids long. DNA for the CDR3: TGTGCCTACCTAGCGGGAGTTTACAATGAGCAGTTCTTC. Translation gives CAYLAGVYNEQFF.

Note on this clone: Other nucleotide sequences from this sample produce the same CDR3. This chain uses TRBV4-1 with TRBJ2-7; no reliable D call. V gave up 1 base and J gave up 3 bases, with 7 bases separating them. There are 13 residues in the CDR3. Germline lookup yields CDR1 MGHRA and CDR2 YSYEKL. In nucleotides, the CDR3 is TGCGCCAGCAGCCAAGTAGGAGACTACGAGCAGTACTTC. This encodes CASSQVGDYEQYF.

The chain uses TRBV27 and TRBJ1-2; no firm D call. Germline CDR1 and CDR2: MNHEY and SMNVEV (reference sequence). CDR3 size: 13 residues. Deletions cut 3 bases from V and 4 bases from J, with 9 bases between. This chain's CDR3 is CASSFSPSYGYTF. CDR3 coding DNA: TGTGCCAGCAGTTTCAGCCCGAGCTATGGCTACACCTTC.

This chain's CDR3 is CASSVEPGQGEQFF. Here the CDR3 DNA reads TGTGCCAGCAGCGTAGAGCCGGGACAGGGTGAGCAGTTCTTC. The V gene is TRBV9, the J gene TRBJ2-1; 9 nucleotides align to TRBD1. V was clipped by 0 bases and J by 9 bases; unmatched bases: 4. The CDR3 loop spans 14 amino acids. Germline V gene data show CDR1 as SGDLS and CDR2 as YYNGEE.